The text below deals with one TCR beta chain. The antigen is not known. Looked up from germline, CDR1 is SNHLY and CDR2 is FYNNEI. The CDR3 consists of 14 residues. V shed 9 bases and J 5 bases; nucleotides not matched to a gene: 9. The record originates from a study of OX40 agonist ivuxolimab in advanced cancers. The sampling schedule covered blood at baseline, cycle 4 day 1, and cycle 7 day 1. Generated by immunoSEQ multiplex PCR, the TCRdb table keeps only in-frame clones and is missing some. The repertoire includes 55,000 to 80,000 clones, more than 75% of them detected once, and over 2% sits in the top ten. Study-level findings and limits: Expanded clones were, on average, more numerous in CD8+ T cells than in CD4+.

The chain has TRBV2 and TRBJ1-3; 8 bases map to TRBD1. The TCR originated in an adult with an advanced solid tumor such as melanoma, head and neck, liver or kidney cancer. Sequencing was performed on CD4+ or CD8+ T cells sorted from blood, taken in a trial of the OX40 agonist ivuxolimab. CDR3 region: CARDRDSKRNTIYF. The CDR3 nucleotides are TGTGCCAGGGACAGGGACAGCAAAAGAAACACCATATATTTT.